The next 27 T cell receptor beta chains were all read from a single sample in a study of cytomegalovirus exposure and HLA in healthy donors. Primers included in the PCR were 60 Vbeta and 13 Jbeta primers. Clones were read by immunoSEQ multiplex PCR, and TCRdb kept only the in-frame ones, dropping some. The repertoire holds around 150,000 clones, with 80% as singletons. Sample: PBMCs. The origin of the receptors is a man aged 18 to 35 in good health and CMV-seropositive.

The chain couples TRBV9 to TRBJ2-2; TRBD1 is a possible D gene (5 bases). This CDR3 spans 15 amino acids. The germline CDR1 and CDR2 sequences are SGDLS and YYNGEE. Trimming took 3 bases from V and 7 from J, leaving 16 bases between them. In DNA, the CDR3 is TGTGCCAGCAGCGCAACTGTGGGGCCCGGCGGGGAGCTGTTTTTT. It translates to CASSATVGPGGELFF.

The CDR3 reads CASSQAPNQPQHF. For the CDR3, the DNA is TGCGCCAGCAGCCAAGCCCCTAATCAGCCCCAGCATTTT. The rearrangement links TRBV4-1 to TRBJ1-5; D gene uncertain. The CDR3 is made up of 13 amino acids. The germline CDR1 and CDR2 sequences are MGHRA and YSYEKL. V was trimmed by 1 base and J by 4 bases, leaving 5 bases between them.

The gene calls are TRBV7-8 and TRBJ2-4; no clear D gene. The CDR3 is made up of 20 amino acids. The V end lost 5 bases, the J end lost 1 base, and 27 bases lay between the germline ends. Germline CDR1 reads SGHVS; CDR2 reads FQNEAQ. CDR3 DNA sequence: TGTGCCAGCAGCCCGACCATTTATGGGTCCCCTTTCGGGGCCAAAAACATTCAGTACTTC. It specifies CASSPTIYGSPFGAKNIQYF.

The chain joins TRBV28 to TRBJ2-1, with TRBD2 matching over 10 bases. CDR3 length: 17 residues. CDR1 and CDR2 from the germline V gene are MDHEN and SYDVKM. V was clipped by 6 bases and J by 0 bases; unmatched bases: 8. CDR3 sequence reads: CASSHPAGGSSYNEQFF. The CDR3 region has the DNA TGTGCCAGCAGCCACCCAGCGGGAGGGAGCTCCTACAATGAGCAGTTCTTC. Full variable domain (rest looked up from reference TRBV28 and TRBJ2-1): DVKVTQSSRYLVKRTGEKVFLECVQDMDHENMFWYRQDPGLGLRLIYFSYDVKMKEKGDIPEGYSVSREKKERFSLILESASTNQTSMYLCASSHPAGGSSYNEQFFGPGTRLTVL.

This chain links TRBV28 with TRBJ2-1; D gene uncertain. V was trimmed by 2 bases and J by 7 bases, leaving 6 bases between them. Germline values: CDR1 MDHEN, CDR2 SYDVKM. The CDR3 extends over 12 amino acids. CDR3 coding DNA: TGTGCCAGCAGTTTAGCCGGGAATGAGCAGTTCTTC. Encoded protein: CASSLAGNEQFF.

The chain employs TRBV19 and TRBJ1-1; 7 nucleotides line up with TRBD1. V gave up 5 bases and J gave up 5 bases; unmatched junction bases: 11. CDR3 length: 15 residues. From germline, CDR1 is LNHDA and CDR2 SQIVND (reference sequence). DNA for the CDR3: TGTGCCAGTAGTCCTACTCCGACAGGGCTGACTGAAGCTTTCTTT. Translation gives CASSPTPTGLTEAFF.

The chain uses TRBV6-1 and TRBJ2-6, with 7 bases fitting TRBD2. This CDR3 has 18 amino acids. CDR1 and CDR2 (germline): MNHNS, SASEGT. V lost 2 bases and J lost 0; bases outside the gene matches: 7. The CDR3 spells CASSERWGGSSGANVLTF. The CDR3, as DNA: TGTGCCAGCAGTGAACGGTGGGGCGGGAGCTCTGGGGCCAACGTCCTGACTTTC.

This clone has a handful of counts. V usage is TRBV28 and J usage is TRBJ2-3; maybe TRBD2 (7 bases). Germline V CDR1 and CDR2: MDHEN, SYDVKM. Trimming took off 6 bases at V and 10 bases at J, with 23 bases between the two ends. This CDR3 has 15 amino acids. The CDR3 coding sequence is TGTGCCAGCAGAGCGTGGGGGGGCGGGAGAGCCTCGCAGTATTTT. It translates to CASRAWGGGRASQYF.

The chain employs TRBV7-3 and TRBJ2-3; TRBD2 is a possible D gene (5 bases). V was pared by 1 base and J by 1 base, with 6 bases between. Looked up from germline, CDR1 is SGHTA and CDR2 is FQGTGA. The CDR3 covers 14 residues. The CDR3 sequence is CASSLNGGTDTQYF. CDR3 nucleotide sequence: TGTGCCAGCAGCTTAAACGGGGGCACAGATACGCAGTATTTT.

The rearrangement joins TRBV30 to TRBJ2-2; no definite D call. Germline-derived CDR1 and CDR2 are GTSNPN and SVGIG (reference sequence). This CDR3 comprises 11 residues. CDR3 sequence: CGSEIAGELFF. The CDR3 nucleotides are TGTGGCTCCGAAATAGCCGGGGAGCTGTTTTTT.

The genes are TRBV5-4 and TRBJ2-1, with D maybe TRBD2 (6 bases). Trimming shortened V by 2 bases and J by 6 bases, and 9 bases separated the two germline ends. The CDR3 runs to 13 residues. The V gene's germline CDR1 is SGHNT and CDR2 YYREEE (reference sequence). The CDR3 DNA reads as TGTGCCAGCAGCTTAGCGGGCCCCAATGAGCAGTTCTTC. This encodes CASSLAGPNEQFF.

The CDR3 DNA is TGTGCCAGCAAGATGCAGGGCGTGGGGGGCTACACCTTC. It translates to CASKMQGVGGYTF. The chain uses TRBV28 and TRBJ1-2, with a tentative D call TRBD1 (5 bases). Germline V lookup: CDR1 MDHEN, CDR2 SYDVKM. This CDR3 is built from 13 residues. Trimming removed 7 bases from V and 8 bases from J, with 17 bases in between.

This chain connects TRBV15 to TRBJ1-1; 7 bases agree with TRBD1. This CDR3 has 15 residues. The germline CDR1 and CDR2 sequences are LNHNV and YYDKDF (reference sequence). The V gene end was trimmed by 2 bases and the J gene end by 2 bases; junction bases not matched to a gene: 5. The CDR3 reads CATSRNRDRNTEAFF. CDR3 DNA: TGTGCCACCAGCAGAAATAGGGACAGAAACACTGAAGCTTTCTTT.

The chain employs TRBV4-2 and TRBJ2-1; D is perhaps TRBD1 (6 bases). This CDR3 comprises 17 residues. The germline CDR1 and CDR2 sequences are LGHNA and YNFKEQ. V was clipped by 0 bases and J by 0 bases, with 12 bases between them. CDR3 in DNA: TGTGCCAGCAGCCAAGAATTAGGGGGTAGCTCCTACAATGAGCAGTTCTTC. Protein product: CASSQELGGSSYNEQFF.

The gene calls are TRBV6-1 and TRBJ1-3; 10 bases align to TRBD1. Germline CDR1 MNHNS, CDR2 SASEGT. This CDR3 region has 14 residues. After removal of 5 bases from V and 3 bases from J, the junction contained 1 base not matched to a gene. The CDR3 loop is CASSRTGGGNTIYF. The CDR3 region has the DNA TGTGCCAGCAGTAGGACAGGGGGTGGAAACACCATATATTTT.

The CDR3 nucleotides are TGCGCCAGCAGCTTGGGACAGGTCGACTATGGCTACACCTTC. Translation: CASSLGQVDYGYTF. The chain employs TRBV5-1 and TRBJ1-2, with D perhaps TRBD1 (6 bases). The V gene's germline CDR1 is SGHRS and CDR2 YFSETQ. The V end was cut by 0 bases, the J end by 3 bases, with 9 bases between. The CDR3 has 14 amino acids.

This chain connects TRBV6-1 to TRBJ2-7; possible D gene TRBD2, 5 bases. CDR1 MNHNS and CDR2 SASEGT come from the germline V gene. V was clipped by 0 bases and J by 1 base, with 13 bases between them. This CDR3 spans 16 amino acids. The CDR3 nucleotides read TGTGCCAGCAGTGAAGCTACCCGGGATCCTTCCTACGAGCAGTACTTC. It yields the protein CASSEATRDPSYEQYF.

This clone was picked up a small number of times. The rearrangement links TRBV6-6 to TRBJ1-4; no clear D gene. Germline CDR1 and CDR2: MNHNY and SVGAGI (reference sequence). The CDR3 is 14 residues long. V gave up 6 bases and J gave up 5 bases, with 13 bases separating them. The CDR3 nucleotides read TGTGCCAGCAGAGTTGAAGTGACAAATGAAAAACTGTTTTTT. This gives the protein CASRVEVTNEKLFF.

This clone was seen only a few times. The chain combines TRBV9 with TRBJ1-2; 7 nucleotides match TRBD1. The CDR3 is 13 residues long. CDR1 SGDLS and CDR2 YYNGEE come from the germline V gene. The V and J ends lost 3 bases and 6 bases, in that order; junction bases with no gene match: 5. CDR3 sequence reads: CASSARDSHGYTF. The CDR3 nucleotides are TGTGCCAGCAGCGCCCGGGACAGCCATGGCTACACCTTC.

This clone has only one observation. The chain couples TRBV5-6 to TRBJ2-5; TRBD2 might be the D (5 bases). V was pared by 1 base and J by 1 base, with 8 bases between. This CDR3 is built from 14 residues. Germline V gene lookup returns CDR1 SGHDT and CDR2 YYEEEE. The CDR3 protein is CASSLPSSQETQYF. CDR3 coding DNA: TGTGCCAGCAGCTTGCCTAGCAGCCAAGAGACCCAGTACTTC.

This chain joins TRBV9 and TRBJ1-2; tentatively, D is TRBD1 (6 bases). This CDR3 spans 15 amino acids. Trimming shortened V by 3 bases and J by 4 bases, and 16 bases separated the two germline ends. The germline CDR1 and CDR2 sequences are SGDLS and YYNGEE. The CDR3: CASSGGGRVTYGYTF. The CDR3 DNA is TGTGCCAGCAGCGGGGGGGGCAGGGTAACCTATGGCTACACCTTC.

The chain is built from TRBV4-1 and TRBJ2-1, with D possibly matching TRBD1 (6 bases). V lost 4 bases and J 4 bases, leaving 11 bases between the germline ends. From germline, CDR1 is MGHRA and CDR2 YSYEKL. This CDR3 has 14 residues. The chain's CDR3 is CASSLSRGYNEQFF. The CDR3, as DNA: TGCGCCAGCAGCCTTTCGAGGGGGTACAATGAGCAGTTCTTC.

CDR3 nucleotide sequence: TGTGCCAGCAGTTTACAGCGGGACGGGACTGAAGCTTTCTTT. Protein: CASSLQRDGTEAFF. The chain employs TRBV28 and TRBJ1-1, with a weak D call TRBD1 (5 bases). Per germline, CDR1 MDHEN and CDR2 SYDVKM. The CDR3 is 14 amino acids. V was shortened by 2 bases and J by 5 bases, with 12 bases between the two germline ends.

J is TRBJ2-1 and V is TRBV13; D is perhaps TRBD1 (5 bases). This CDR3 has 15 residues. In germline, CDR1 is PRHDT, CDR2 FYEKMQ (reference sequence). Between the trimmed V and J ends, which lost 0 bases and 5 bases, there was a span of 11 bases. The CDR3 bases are TGTGCCAGCAGCTTAGGCCTCCAGGGTGACAATGAGCAGTTCTTC. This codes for CASSLGLQGDNEQFF.

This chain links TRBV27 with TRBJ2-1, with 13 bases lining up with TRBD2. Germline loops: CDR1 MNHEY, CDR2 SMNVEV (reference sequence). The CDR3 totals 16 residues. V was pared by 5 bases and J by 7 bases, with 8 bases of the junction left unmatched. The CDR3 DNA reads TGTGCCAGCAGTCTTTGGACTAGCGGGAGTGTTAATGAGCAGTTCTTC. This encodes CASSLWTSGSVNEQFF.

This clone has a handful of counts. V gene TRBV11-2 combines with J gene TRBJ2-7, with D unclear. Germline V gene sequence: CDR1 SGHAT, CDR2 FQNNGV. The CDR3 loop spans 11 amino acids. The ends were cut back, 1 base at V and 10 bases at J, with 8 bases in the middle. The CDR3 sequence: CASSLGASQYF. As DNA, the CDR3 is TGTGCCAGCAGCTTAGGCGCTAGTCAGTACTTC.

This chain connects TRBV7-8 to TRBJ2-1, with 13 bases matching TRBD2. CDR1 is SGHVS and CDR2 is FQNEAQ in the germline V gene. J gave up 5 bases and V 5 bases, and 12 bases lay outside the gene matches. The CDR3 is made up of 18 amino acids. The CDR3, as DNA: TGTGCCAGCAGCCCTAGACTAGCGGGAGGCCCACACCACAATGAGCAGTTCTTC. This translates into CASSPRLAGGPHHNEQFF. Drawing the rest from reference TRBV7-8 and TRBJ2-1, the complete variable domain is GAGVSQSPRYKVAKRGQDVALRCDPISGHVSLFWYQQALGQGPEFLTYFQNEAQLDKSGLPSDRFFAERPEGSVSTLKIQRTQQEDSAVYLCASSPRLAGGPHHNEQFFGPGTRLTVL.